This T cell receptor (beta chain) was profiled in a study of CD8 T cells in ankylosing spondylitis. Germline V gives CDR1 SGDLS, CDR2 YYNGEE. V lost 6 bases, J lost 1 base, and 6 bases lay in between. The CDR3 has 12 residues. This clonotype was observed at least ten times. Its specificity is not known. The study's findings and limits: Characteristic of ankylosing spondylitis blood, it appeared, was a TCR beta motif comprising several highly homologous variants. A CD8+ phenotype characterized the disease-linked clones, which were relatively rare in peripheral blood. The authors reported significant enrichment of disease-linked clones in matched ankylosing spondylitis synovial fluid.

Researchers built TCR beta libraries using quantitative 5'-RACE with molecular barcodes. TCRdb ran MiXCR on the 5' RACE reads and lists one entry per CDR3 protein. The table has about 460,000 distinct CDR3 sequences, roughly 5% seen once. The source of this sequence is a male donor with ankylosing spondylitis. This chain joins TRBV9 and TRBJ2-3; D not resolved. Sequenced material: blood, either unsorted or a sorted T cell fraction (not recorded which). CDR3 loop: CASNRGTDTQYF. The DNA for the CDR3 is TGTGCCAGCAACCGGGGCACAGATACGCAGTATTTT.